The sample holds a few counts of the clone carrying this T cell receptor beta chain. These data belong to a study of blood T cell repertoires in COVID-19. Whole-study context: Some COVID-19 samples were acute and others convalescent; all came from the United States, Italy and Spain. T cells, B-cell-depleted T cells, or PBMCs supplied cDNA or gDNA.

Germline values: CDR1 SGHKS, CDR2 YYEKEE (reference sequence). This CDR3 region has 15 residues. V was shortened by 1 base and J by 0 bases, with 9 bases between the two germline ends. Under the authors' procedure: By means of reference gene primer amplification, nucleated cell counts were estimated. Assay used: immunoSEQ multiplex PCR; TCRdb lists only in-frame clones, some missing. V, J and clone size reflect that table, while D and trimming were determined from the DNA. The table shows 130,000 or so clones, with over 60% occurring only once. The material sequenced was peripheral blood. V gene TRBV5-5 combines with J gene TRBJ2-3; TRBD2 is a possible D gene (5 bases). The receptor's source is a woman aged 70-85 years with acute or convalescent COVID-19. CDR3 nucleotide sequence: TGTGCCAGCAGCTTGAACACGGGAAGCACAGATACGCAGTATTTT. It translates to CASSLNTGSTDTQYF.